A single sample is the source of the 20 T cell receptor beta chains below, sequenced in a study of cytomegalovirus exposure and HLA in healthy donors. It was with 60 Vbeta and 13 Jbeta primers that the PCR ran. Assay: immunoSEQ multiplex PCR; the TCRdb copy retains only in-frame clones and omits some. The sample comprises about 110,000 clones, approximately 70% of which are singletons, and approximately 8% rests with the top ten. The sequencing sample was made of PBMCs. The receptor source for this set is a man in his forties in good health and CMV-seronegative.

J is TRBJ1-1 and V is TRBV9, with D possibly matching TRBD1 (6 bases). Germline assignment: CDR1 SGDLS and CDR2 YYNGEE. Trimming removed 1 base at V and 0 bases at J, with 10 bases between. CDR3 length equals 15 residues. The CDR3 coding sequence is TGTGCCAGCAGCGTACAGGGGCGGTTGAACACTGAAGCTTTCTTT. Translating it yields CASSVQGRLNTEAFF.

This clone has just one count. The rearrangement links TRBV4-3 to TRBJ2-7; the match to TRBD1 covers 7 bases. Germline V gives CDR1 LGHNA, CDR2 YSLEER. The CDR3 is made up of 16 amino acids. J was trimmed by 0 bases and V by 0 bases; bases with no gene match: 5. The CDR3 coding sequence is TGCGCCAGCAGCCAAGATAAGACAGGGAGCTCCTACGAGCAGTACTTC. Residues: CASSQDKTGSSYEQYF.

The genes are TRBV6-1 and TRBJ1-3; TRBD1 is a possible D gene (5 bases). From germline, CDR1 is MNHNS and CDR2 SASEGT. The ends were cut back, 3 bases at V and 5 bases at J, with 8 bases in the middle. CDR3 length equals 13 residues. CDR3: CASSEDTRNTIYF. The CDR3 DNA follows: TGTGCCAGCAGTGAGGACACTCGAAACACCATATATTTT.

To note about this clone: The identical CDR3 is also encoded by other nucleotide sequences in the sample. The chain employs TRBV5-1 and TRBJ1-2; TRBD1 matches 10 bases. This CDR3 is 14 amino acids long. Germline CDR1 reads SGHRS; CDR2 reads YFSETQ. Losses at the gene ends were 3 bases for V and 4 bases for J; bases not matched to a gene: 3. The CDR3 reads CASSSGQGSYGYTF. CDR3 in DNA: TGCGCCAGCAGCTCGGGACAGGGGAGCTATGGCTACACCTTC.

The chain links TRBV7-9 to TRBJ2-3; no clear D gene. The V and J ends lost 0 bases and 0 bases respectively, with 4 bases between them. This CDR3 has 14 amino acids. CDR1 and CDR2 (germline): SEHNR, FQNEAQ (reference sequence). The CDR3 loop is CASSLAGSTDTQYF. DNA for the CDR3: TGTGCCAGCAGCTTAGCGGGCAGCACAGATACGCAGTATTTT.

The chain carries TRBV5-1 and TRBJ1-6; 9 bases fit TRBD1. V gave up 3 bases and J gave up 8 bases; unmatched junction bases: 3. CDR1 and CDR2 (germline): SGHRS, YFSETQ. The CDR3 totals 14 residues. The CDR3 here is CASSSTGGDSPLHF. For the CDR3, the DNA is TGCGCCAGCAGCTCGACAGGGGGTGATTCACCCCTCCACTTT.

The genes are TRBV6-1 and TRBJ1-2; 8 nucleotides agree with TRBD1. The CDR3 is 14 residues long. Germline values: CDR1 MNHNS, CDR2 SASEGT. J gave up 8 bases and V 7 bases, and 12 bases lay outside the gene matches. CDR3 protein: CASKAGGRTEGYTF. Written as DNA, the CDR3 is TGTGCCAGCAAGGCAGGGGGCCGTACAGAGGGCTACACCTTC.

The chain recombines TRBV12-5 with TRBJ1-1; D perhaps matches TRBD1 (5 bases). CDR1 and CDR2 from the germline V gene are LGHNT and FRNRAP. CDR3 size: 13 residues. Trimming took 2 bases from V and 4 from J, leaving 8 bases between them. For the CDR3, the DNA is TGTGCTAGTGGTTTGTCAGGGATCACTGAAGCTTTCTTT. This translates into CASGLSGITEAFF.

The chain joins TRBV28 to TRBJ1-2; 9 bases match TRBD1. The germline V gene encodes CDR1 MDHEN and CDR2 SYDVKM. The CDR3 is 15 amino acids. V lost 1 base to trimming and J lost 7 bases; unmatched junction nucleotides: 7. The CDR3, as DNA: TGTGCCAGCAGTTTATTGATTGGGACAGGGTCTGGCTACACCTTC. Its translation is CASSLLIGTGSGYTF.

Worth noting for this clone: Germline and junction disagree at one end, which may indicate a read error. The rearrangement uses TRBV7-7 and TRBJ2-7; D might be TRBD2 (6 bases). The CDR3 totals 14 residues. Looked up from germline, CDR1 is SSHAT and CDR2 is FNYEAQ (reference sequence). The CDR3 DNA reads TGTGCTAGCAGCCCGCTGGAGGGATCTTACGAGCAGTACTTC. Translation gives CASSPLEGSYEQYF.

This clone was observed a few times. The chain uses TRBV28 and TRBJ2-5; 8 nucleotides align to TRBD2. CDR1 and CDR2 (germline): MDHEN, SYDVKM. V gave up 4 bases and J gave up 2 bases; unmatched junction bases: 6. This CDR3 is 15 amino acids long. The CDR3 is CASSSPSSGQETQYF. The CDR3 region has the DNA TGTGCCAGCAGTTCCCCTTCTAGCGGGCAAGAGACCCAGTACTTC.

V is TRBV10-3 and J is TRBJ2-3, with 10 bases matching TRBD2. The V and J ends lost 4 bases and 6 bases, in that order; junction bases with no gene match: 4. Germline lookup yields CDR1 ENHRY and CDR2 SYGVKD. The CDR3 length is 14 residues. The CDR3 sequence: CAISGFSGGDTQYF. The CDR3 nucleotides read TGTGCCATCAGTGGGTTTAGCGGGGGGGATACGCAGTATTTT.

This clone was counted between two and nine times. The chain links TRBV29-1 to TRBJ2-5; D is perhaps TRBD2 (5 bases). The CDR3 contains 13 residues. Germline CDR1 and CDR2: SQVTM and ANQGSEA. The CDR3 is CSQGGGKGKTQYF. CDR3 nucleotide sequence: TGCAGTCAAGGAGGTGGAAAGGGAAAGACCCAGTACTTC.

The chain links TRBV5-1 to TRBJ1-1, with a tentative D call TRBD1 (6 bases). Germline loops: CDR1 SGHRS, CDR2 YFSETQ. Between the trimmed V and J ends, which lost 3 bases and 6 bases, there was a span of 12 bases. The CDR3 consists of 13 residues. CDR3 sequence: CASSSKGGAEAFF. In DNA, the CDR3 is TGCGCCAGCAGCTCCAAGGGGGGGGCTGAAGCTTTCTTT.

This clone was seen only a few times. The same CDR3 is also encoded by other DNA sequences in this sample. This chain uses TRBV7-6 with TRBJ1-3, with TRBD1 identical over 10 bases. Germline V gene lookup returns CDR1 SGHVS and CDR2 FNYEAQ. The CDR3 contains 16 residues. Trimming took 5 bases from V and 2 from J; bases not matched to a gene: 6. CDR3 sequence (DNA): TGTGCCAGCAGCCATCCCGACAGGGGGCCTGGAAACACCATATATTTT. As protein: CASSHPDRGPGNTIYF.

The chain couples TRBV7-8 to TRBJ2-7; 14 positions agree with TRBD2. Germline V gene data show CDR1 as SGHVS and CDR2 as FQNEAQ. Trimming cost V 5 bases and J 6 bases; bases outside gene matches: 6. The CDR3 is made up of 15 amino acids. The chain's CDR3 is CASSITGTSGGEQYF. The CDR3 DNA sequence: TGTGCCAGCAGCATAACCGGGACTAGCGGGGGCGAGCAGTACTTC. Filled out from reference TRBV7-8 and TRBJ2-7, the complete variable domain reads GAGVSQSPRYKVAKRGQDVALRCDPISGHVSLFWYQQALGQGPEFLTYFQNEAQLDKSGLPSDRFFAERPEGSVSTLKIQRTQQEDSAVYLCASSITGTSGGEQYFGPGTRLTVT.

The rearrangement links TRBV5-6 to TRBJ2-5; D is possibly TRBD2 (6 bases). CDR3 length: 18 amino acids. Trimming shortened V by 0 bases and J by 5 bases, and 23 bases separated the two germline ends. In germline, CDR1 is SGHDT, CDR2 YYEEEE. The DNA of the CDR3 is TGTGCCAGCAGCTTGGAAGGTTTCCGGGGCCCGGGGAGGGAGACCCAGTACTTC. It encodes CASSLEGFRGPGRETQYF.

V gene TRBV27 combines with J gene TRBJ2-3; D is unresolved. The CDR3 is 16 residues long. The V gene's germline CDR1 is MNHEY and CDR2 SMNVEV (reference sequence). Trimming cost V 3 bases and J 0 bases, with 13 bases left between them. The CDR3 DNA follows: TGTGCCAGCAGTTTCACCCGGGTCCTAAGCACAGATACGCAGTATTTT. This sequence encodes CASSFTRVLSTDTQYF.

The rearrangement uses TRBV6-5 and TRBJ1-2, with a tentative D call TRBD1 (6 bases). Deletions cut 3 bases from V and 8 bases from J, with 19 bases between. Germline CDR1 and CDR2: MNHEY and SVGAGI. This CDR3 has 15 amino acids. The DNA for the CDR3 is TGTGCCAGCAGTTATACCAACACCGACAGGAACGGCTACACCTTC. Translating it yields CASSYTNTDRNGYTF.

The rearrangement uses TRBV11-1 and TRBJ2-2; maybe TRBD1 (5 bases). Germline-derived CDR1 and CDR2 are SGHAT and FQDESV (reference sequence). Trimming stripped 10 bases from V and 8 bases from J, with 17 bases between. The CDR3 length is 13 residues. The CDR3 region is CATSLGEGGELFF. For the CDR3, the DNA is TGTGCCACTTCGCTAGGGGAAGGTGGGGAGCTGTTTTTT.